The 24 T cell receptor beta chains presented below share a single source sample, sequenced in a study of blood T cells in healthy people across ages. Primers used in a second PCR of roughly 7 to 12 cycles were a sample-barcoded 5' primer and a J-beta primer mix. TCRdb re-analysed the 5' RACE reads in MiXCR, keeping a single row per CDR3 protein. The repertoire has some 1.4 million distinct CDR3 sequences, roughly 40% of them found once; the top ten carry 7% to 9%. The specimen sequenced was blood. The receptors were gathered from a woman aged 18-29 years in good health.

This clonotype was counted a few times. The gene calls are TRBV20-1 and TRBJ2-7; a weak D match, TRBD2 (6 bases). V was pared by 5 bases and J by 2 bases, with 13 bases between. Germline V lookup: CDR1 DFQATT, CDR2 SNEGSKA (reference sequence). This CDR3 has 13 amino acids. CDR3 loop: CSASSGLPYEQYF. CDR3 DNA sequence: TGCAGTGCTTCCTCGGGACTCCCCTACGAGCAGTACTTC.

Notes on this clonotype: A much larger clone is a single base away; this may be a read error. This rearrangement joins TRBV5-1 to TRBJ2-1; 10 bases are shared with TRBD2. The DNA end lines up better with TRBJ2-7; the J call may be wrong. This CDR3 region has 15 residues. Germline V lookup: CDR1 SGHRS, CDR2 YFSETQ. The DNA of the CDR3 is TGCGCCAGCAGCAAACTAGCGGGATCATACAATGAGCAGTACTTC. It specifies CASSKLAGSYNEQYF.

V usage is TRBV6-5 and J usage is TRBJ2-4; TRBD1 matches at 9 bases. The end of the DNA is better explained by TRBJ2-7, so the J call may be wrong. The V gene's germline CDR1 is MNHEY and CDR2 SVGAGI. CDR3 size: 15 residues. CDR3 residues: CASSYSPGTGNEQYF. The CDR3 nucleotides read TGTGCCAGCAGTTACTCGCCCGGGACAGGGAACGAGCAGTACTTC.

This clonotype was counted between two and nine times. V and J are TRBV4-1 and TRBJ2-1; D is unresolved. In germline, CDR1 is MGHRA, CDR2 YSYEKL. The CDR3 runs 15 residues. Trimming stripped 3 bases from V and 5 bases from J, with 14 bases between. The CDR3 protein is CASSHVTGGDNEQFF. CDR3 nucleotides: TGCGCCAGCAGCCATGTGACTGGTGGAGACAATGAGCAGTTCTTC.

Only a few counts were recorded for this clonotype. The chain is built from TRBV5-1 and TRBJ2-1, with 7 positions matching TRBD1. The length of the CDR3 is 14 residues. Germline V gene sequence: CDR1 SGHRS, CDR2 YFSETQ. J lost 8 bases, V lost 8 bases, and 13 bases had no gene match. The CDR3, as DNA: TGCGCCAGTAAGACCGGGACAGATGTCGATGAGCAGTTCTTC. Translating it yields CASKTGTDVDEQFF.

This chain links TRBV20-1 with TRBJ2-4; the D gene could be TRBD1 or TRBD2 (5 bases each). The germline V gene encodes CDR1 DFQATT and CDR2 SNEGSKA (reference sequence). Between the trimmed V and J ends, which lost 5 bases and 8 bases, there was a span of 13 bases. This CDR3 contains 12 residues. The CDR3 protein is CSAPVGTDIQYF. The DNA for the CDR3 is TGCAGTGCTCCCGTAGGGACGGACATTCAGTACTTC.

This chain uses TRBV7-2 with TRBJ2-4, with TRBD2 as a possible D gene (5 bases). With 3 bases removed from V and 4 bases from J, the gap between germline ends came to 10 bases. Germline V lookup: CDR1 SGHTA, CDR2 FQGNSA. CDR3 length: 14 amino acids. CDR3 nucleotides: TGTGCCAGCAGCTTCTCGCGGGTAAAAAACATTCAGTACTTC. Encoded protein: CASSFSRVKNIQYF.

The chain has TRBV27 and TRBJ1-5; no definite D call. The CDR3 spans 13 residues. Trimming stripped 5 bases from V and 0 bases from J, with 5 bases between. Germline V gives CDR1 MNHEY, CDR2 SMNVEV (reference sequence). The CDR3 DNA reads as TGTGCCAGCAGTCCCCATAGCAATCAGCCCCAGCATTTT. Amino acids: CASSPHSNQPQHF.

This clonotype showed up just once. The chain joins TRBV7-2 to TRBJ1-1, with D perhaps TRBD1 (6 bases). The length of the CDR3 is 12 residues. Germline CDR1 and CDR2: SGHTA and FQGNSA. Trimming cost V 5 bases and J 8 bases, with 12 bases left between them. The CDR3 DNA is TGTGCCAGCAGCCGGGGGCAAAGCGAAGCTTTCTTT. Its protein product is CASSRGQSEAFF.

CDR3 region: CASSFSYSNQPQHF. CDR3 bases: TGTGCCAGCAGTTTCTCCTATAGCAATCAGCCCCAGCATTTT. The V call is TRBV27, the J call TRBJ1-5; D uncertain. The V end lost 3 bases, the J end lost 0 bases, and 6 bases lay between the germline ends. CDR3 length: 14 residues. Germline assignment: CDR1 MNHEY and CDR2 SMNVEV (reference sequence).

The chain combines TRBV20-1 with TRBJ2-7, with 10 bases lining up with TRBD2. Trimming removed 6 bases from V and 6 bases from J; junction bases left unmatched: 8. CDR3 length equals 13 residues. Germline V gene data show CDR1 as DFQATT and CDR2 as SNEGSKA (reference sequence). CDR3 DNA: TGCAGTGCCCCACTAGCGGGAAAAAGCGAGCAGTACTTC. The encoded protein is CSAPLAGKSEQYF.

This clonotype was seen only a few times. This chain joins TRBV20-1 and TRBJ2-1; 12 bases line up with TRBD2. With V trimmed by 3 bases and J by 7 bases, 10 bases remained unmatched. Germline-derived CDR1 and CDR2 are DFQATT and SNEGSKA (reference sequence). The CDR3 loop spans 16 amino acids. The CDR3 is CSARPSGGAWRNEQFF. The CDR3 nucleotides read TGCAGTGCTAGGCCTAGCGGGGGGGCCTGGAGGAATGAGCAGTTCTTC.

The chain employs TRBV5-1 and TRBJ2-1; the D gene is possibly TRBD2 (5 bases). CDR3 length: 16 residues. V was pared by 3 bases and J by 13 bases, with 26 bases between. The germline V gene has CDR1 SGHRS and CDR2 YFSETQ. The DNA for the CDR3 is TGCGCCAGCAGCTCCGACTACGCAAGGGTAGGAGAGACCCAGTTCTTC. Its protein product is CASSSDYARVGETQFF.

This chain uses TRBV19 with TRBJ2-2, with 9 bases that match TRBD2. Germline loops: CDR1 LNHDA, CDR2 SQIVND (reference sequence). The CDR3 runs 13 residues. The J segment lost 8 bases and the V segment lost 6 bases, leaving 4 bases of the junction unmatched. The CDR3 DNA follows: TGTGCCAGTAGGCGGGAGGGCCTTGGGGAGCTGTTTTTT. Encoded protein: CASRREGLGELFF.

As to this clonotype: One end of the junction is discordant with germline, which a read error may explain. The chain links TRBV7-7 to TRBJ2-1, with D tentatively TRBD2 (5 bases). In germline, CDR1 is SSHAT, CDR2 FNYEAQ (reference sequence). The CDR3 has 15 amino acids. The CDR3 loop reads CASSPGINTYTEQFF. DNA of the CDR3: TGTGCCAGCAGCCCCGGGATCAATACCTACACTGAGCAGTTCTTC.

The V and J genes are TRBV4-2 and TRBJ1-2; D is perhaps TRBD1 (5 bases). The CDR3 consists of 15 residues. The germline V and J ends were trimmed by 5 bases and 5 bases, with 18 bases remaining between them. Germline CDR1 LGHNA, CDR2 YNFKEQ. In nucleotides, the CDR3 is TGTGCCAGCAGCTTCGGGACTCCTTCTAGTTATGGCTACACCTTC. This translates into CASSFGTPSSYGYTF.

Notes on this clonotype: This may arise from a read error, as a much more abundant clone is one base away. This rearrangement joins TRBV7-8 to TRBJ2-5; TRBD1 matches at 7 bases. The CDR3 has 16 residues. J was trimmed by 7 bases and V by 5 bases; bases with no gene match: 16. Germline-derived CDR1 and CDR2 are SGHVS and FQNEAQ. The CDR3 reads CASSPTEQGFEGTQYF. CDR3 coding DNA: TGTGCCAGCAGCCCTACGGAACAGGGGTTTGAAGGGACCCAGTACTTC.

This clonotype was recorded many times. This chain uses TRBV18 with TRBJ2-7; 12 nucleotides agree with TRBD2. The length of the CDR3 is 19 residues. The J segment lost 0 bases and the V segment lost 3 bases, leaving 12 bases of the junction unmatched. CDR1 KGHSH and CDR2 LQKENI come from the germline V gene. CDR3 coding DNA: TGTGCCAGCTCACCTCAAAGGCTAGCGGGAGGGAAACTCTCCTACGAGCAGTACTTC. Translation gives CASSPQRLAGGKLSYEQYF.

V is TRBV7-2 and J is TRBJ2-5; D tentatively reads TRBD1 or TRBD2 (5 bases each). The J call may not be correct, given that the DNA end is closer to TRBJ2-7. Germline values: CDR1 SGHTA, CDR2 FQGNSA. The CDR3 has 13 residues. The CDR3 region is CASSPNRGDEQYF. In nucleotides, the CDR3 is TGTGCCAGCAGCCCAAATCGAGGGGACGAGCAGTACTTC.

The chain has TRBV20-1 and TRBJ1-1; perhaps TRBD1 as D (6 bases). Germline CDR1 is DFQATT and CDR2 is SNEGSKA (reference sequence). The CDR3 contains 14 residues. Deletions cut 5 bases from V and 4 bases from J, with 17 bases between. Here the CDR3 reads CSAPSGTTSTEAFF. Here the CDR3 DNA reads TGCAGTGCTCCCTCCGGGACAACTTCCACTGAAGCTTTCTTT.

This clonotype occurred a few times. This chain joins TRBV12-3 or TRBV12-4 and TRBJ2-1, with TRBD2 matching 7 bases. The ends lost 2 bases at V and 7 bases at J; junction bases unmatched: 5. The CDR3 contains 14 residues. CDR3 sequence (DNA): TGTGCCAGCAGTTTATCAAACGGGAGGAATGAGCAGTTCTTC. It is translated as CASSLSNGRNEQFF.

In nucleotides, the CDR3 is TGTGCCAGCAGTTTTGGGTGGGAGATAGCCAAAAACATTCAGTACTTC. Protein sequence: CASSFGWEIAKNIQYF. The rearrangement links TRBV27 to TRBJ2-4; perhaps TRBD2 as D (5 bases). Trimming shortened V by 3 bases and J by 0 bases, and 12 bases separated the two germline ends. The germline CDR1 and CDR2 sequences are MNHEY and SMNVEV (reference sequence). This CDR3 is 16 amino acids long.

This rearrangement joins TRBV27 to TRBJ2-7, with D maybe TRBD1 (6 bases). V was trimmed by 6 bases and J by 3 bases, leaving 18 bases between them. Germline V CDR1 and CDR2: MNHEY, SMNVEV (reference sequence). The CDR3 runs to 15 residues. CDR3 coding DNA: TGTGCCAGCAGCCCTACCGGGACACTAGTCTACGAGCAGTACTTC. Amino acids: CASSPTGTLVYEQYF.

The V gene is TRBV12-3 or TRBV12-4, the J gene TRBJ1-5, with unresolved D. CDR3 length: 16 residues. Trimming left V 7 bases short and J 1 base short, with 17 bases between. CDR3 coding DNA: TGTGCCAGCACTCTTGGGTCCGGCAGCAGCAATCAGCCCCAGCATTTT. It codes for CASTLGSGSSNQPQHF.